This T cell receptor beta chain was identified in a study of T cells in Graves' hyperthyroidism and ophthalmopathy. Across the study: Once the initial diagnosis was made, peripheral blood was obtained before any treatment.

After removal of 3 bases from V and 4 bases from J, the junction contained 2 bases not matched to a gene. The V gene's germline CDR1 is SGHDN and CDR2 FVKESK. The CDR3 has 13 amino acids. Stability of Graves' hyperthyroidism was defined as absent ophthalmopathy progression within 18 months. Researchers barred patients who had uncontrolled infection, other autoimmune disease, pregnancy or lactation. Researchers took RNA transcripts and amplified the TCR beta CDR3 regions from them. The HTBI primer set drove a first-round RT-PCR of the TCR CDR3. MiXCR, applied by TCRdb to the multiplex PCR reads, yields one record per CDR3 protein. In the table there are over 150,000 distinct CDR3 sequences, more than 15% of which are singletons. This clonotype has a count of ten or more.

Sequenced material: blood. The genes are TRBV14 and TRBJ1-2; 7 bases fit TRBD1. The TCR was taken from a woman aged 45 to 65 with Graves' hyperthyroidism. For the CDR3, the DNA is TGTGCCAGCAGCCAGGGACAGCTCTATGGCTACACCTTC. Amino acid sequence: CASSQGQLYGYTF.